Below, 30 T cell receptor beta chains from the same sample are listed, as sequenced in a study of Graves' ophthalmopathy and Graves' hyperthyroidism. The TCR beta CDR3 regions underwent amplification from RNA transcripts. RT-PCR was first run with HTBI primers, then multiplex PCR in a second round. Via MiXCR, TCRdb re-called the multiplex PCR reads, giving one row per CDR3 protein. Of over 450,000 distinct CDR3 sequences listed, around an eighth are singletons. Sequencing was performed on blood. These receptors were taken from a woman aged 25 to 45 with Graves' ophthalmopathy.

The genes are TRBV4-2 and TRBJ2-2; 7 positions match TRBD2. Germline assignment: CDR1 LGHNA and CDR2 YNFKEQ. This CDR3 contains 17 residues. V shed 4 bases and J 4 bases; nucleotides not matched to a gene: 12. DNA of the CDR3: TGTGCCAGCAGCCCCCTGGGGCTAGCGGCTATCACCGGGGAGCTGTTTTTT. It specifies CASSPLGLAAITGELFF.

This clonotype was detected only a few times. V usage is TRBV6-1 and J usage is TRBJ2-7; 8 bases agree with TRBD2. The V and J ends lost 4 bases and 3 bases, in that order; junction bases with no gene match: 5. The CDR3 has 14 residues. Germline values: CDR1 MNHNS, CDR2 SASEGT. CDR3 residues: CASSGWGTSYEQYF. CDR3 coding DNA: TGTGCCAGCAGTGGTTGGGGGACTAGCTACGAGCAGTACTTC.

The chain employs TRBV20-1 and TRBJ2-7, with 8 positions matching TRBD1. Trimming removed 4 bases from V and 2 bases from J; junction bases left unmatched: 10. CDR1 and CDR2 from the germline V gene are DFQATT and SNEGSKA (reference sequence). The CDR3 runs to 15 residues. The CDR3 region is CSANSHGQGPYEQYF. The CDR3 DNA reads TGCAGTGCTAATTCACACGGACAGGGCCCCTACGAGCAGTACTTC.

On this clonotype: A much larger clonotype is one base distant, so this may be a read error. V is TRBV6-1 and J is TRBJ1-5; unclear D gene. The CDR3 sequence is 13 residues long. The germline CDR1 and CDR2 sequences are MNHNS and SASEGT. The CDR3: CASSGNSNQPLHF. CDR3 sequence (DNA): TGTGCCAGCAGTGGAAATAGCAATCAGCCCCTGCATTTT.

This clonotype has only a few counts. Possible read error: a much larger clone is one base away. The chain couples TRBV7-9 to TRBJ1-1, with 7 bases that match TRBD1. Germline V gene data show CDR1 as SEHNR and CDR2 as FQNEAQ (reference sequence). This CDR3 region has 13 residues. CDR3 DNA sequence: TGTGCCAGCAGCTGGGGGACAGCCACTGAATCTTTCTTT. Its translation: CASSWGTATESFF. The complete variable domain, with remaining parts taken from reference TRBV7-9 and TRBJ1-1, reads DTGVSQNPRHKITKRGQNVTFRCDPISEHNRLYWYRQTLGQGPEFLTYFQNEAQLEKSRLLSDRFSAERPKGSFSTLEIQRTEQGDSAMYLCASSWGTATESFFGQGTRLTVV.

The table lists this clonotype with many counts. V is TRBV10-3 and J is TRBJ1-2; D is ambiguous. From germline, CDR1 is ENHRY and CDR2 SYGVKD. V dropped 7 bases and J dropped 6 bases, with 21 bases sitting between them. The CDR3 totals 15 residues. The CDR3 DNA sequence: TGTGCCATCAATTCAAGGAATTGGGTCCCCAATGGCTACACCTTC. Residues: CAINSRNWVPNGYTF.

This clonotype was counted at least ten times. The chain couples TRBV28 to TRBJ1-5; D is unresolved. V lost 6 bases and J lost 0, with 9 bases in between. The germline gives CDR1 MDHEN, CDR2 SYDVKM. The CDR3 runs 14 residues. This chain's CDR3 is CASRYEFSNQPQHF. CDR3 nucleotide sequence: TGTGCCAGCAGGTACGAGTTTAGCAATCAGCCCCAGCATTTT.

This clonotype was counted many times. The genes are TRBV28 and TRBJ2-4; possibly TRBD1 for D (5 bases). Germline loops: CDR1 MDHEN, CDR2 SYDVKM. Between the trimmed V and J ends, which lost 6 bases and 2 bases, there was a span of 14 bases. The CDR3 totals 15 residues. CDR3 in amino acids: CASRSAGITKNIQYF. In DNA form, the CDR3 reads TGTGCCAGCAGGTCAGCAGGGATCACCAAAAACATTCAGTACTTC.

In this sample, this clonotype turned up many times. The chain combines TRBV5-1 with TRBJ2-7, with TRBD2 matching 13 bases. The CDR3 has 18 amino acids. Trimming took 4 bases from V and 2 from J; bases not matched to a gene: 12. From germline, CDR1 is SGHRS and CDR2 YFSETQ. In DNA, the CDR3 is TGCGCCAGCAGCCCCTACCGGACTAGCGGGAGCTCAACCTACGAGCAGTACTTC. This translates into CASSPYRTSGSSTYEQYF.

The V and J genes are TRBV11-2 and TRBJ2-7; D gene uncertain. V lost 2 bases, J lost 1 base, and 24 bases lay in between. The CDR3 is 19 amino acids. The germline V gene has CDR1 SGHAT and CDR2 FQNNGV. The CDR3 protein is CASSLHLQNFPTLSYEQYF. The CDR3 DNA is TGTGCCAGCAGCTTACATTTGCAAAATTTTCCGACACTTTCCTACGAGCAGTACTTC.

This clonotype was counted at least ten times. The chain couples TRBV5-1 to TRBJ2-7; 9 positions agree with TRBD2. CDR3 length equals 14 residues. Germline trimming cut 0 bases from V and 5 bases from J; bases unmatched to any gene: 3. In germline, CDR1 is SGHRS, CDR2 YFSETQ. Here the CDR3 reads CASSLGSGGDEQYF. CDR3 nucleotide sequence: TGCGCCAGCAGCTTGGGTAGCGGGGGCGACGAGCAGTACTTC.

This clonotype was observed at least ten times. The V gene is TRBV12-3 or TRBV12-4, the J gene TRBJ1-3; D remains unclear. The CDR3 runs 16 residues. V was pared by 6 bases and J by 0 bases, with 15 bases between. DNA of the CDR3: TGTGCCAGCAGCGACTGGGCTCCCCTCTCTGGAAACACCATATATTTT. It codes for CASSDWAPLSGNTIYF.

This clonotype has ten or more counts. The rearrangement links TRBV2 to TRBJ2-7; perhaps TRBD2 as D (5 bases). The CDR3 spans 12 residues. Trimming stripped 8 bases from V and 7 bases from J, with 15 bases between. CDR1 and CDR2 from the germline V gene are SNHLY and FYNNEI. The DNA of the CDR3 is TGTGCCAGCCTCGGAGGAGTGCTAGAGCAGTACTTC. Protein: CASLGGVLEQYF.

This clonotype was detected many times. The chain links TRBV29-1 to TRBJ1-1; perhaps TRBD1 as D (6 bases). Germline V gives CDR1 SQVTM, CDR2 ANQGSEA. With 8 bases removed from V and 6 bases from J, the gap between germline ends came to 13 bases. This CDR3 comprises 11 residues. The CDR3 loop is CSLRQDAEAFF. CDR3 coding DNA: TGCAGCCTGCGACAGGATGCTGAAGCTTTCTTT.

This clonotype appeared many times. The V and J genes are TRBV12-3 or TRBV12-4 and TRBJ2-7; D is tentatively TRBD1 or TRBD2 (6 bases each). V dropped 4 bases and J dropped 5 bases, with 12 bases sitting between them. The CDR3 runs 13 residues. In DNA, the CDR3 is TGTGCCAGCAGTTGGGGGGCGGTCAACGAGCAGTACTTC. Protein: CASSWGAVNEQYF.

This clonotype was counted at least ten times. CDR3 protein: CATGYQETQYF. CDR3 in DNA: TGTGCCACCGGGTACCAAGAGACCCAGTACTTC. This chain links TRBV28 with TRBJ2-5; D not resolved. The germline V and J ends were trimmed by 10 bases and 0 bases, with 6 bases remaining between them. This CDR3 is 11 amino acids long. CDR1 is MDHEN, CDR2 SYDVKM, per germline.

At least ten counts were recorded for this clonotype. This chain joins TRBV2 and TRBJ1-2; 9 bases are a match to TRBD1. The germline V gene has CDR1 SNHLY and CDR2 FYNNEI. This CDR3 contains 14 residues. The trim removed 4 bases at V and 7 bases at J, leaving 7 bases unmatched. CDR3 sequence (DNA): TGTGCCAGCAGTGCACAGGGGGCTAAAGCTGGCTACACCTTC. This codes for CASSAQGAKAGYTF.

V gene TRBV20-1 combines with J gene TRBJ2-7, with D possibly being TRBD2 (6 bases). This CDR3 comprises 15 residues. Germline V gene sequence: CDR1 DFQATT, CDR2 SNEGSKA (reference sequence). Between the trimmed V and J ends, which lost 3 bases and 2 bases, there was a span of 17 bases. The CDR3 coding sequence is TGCAGTGCTAGGTCTACGGGACTGGGACCCTACGAGCAGTACTTC. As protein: CSARSTGLGPYEQYF.

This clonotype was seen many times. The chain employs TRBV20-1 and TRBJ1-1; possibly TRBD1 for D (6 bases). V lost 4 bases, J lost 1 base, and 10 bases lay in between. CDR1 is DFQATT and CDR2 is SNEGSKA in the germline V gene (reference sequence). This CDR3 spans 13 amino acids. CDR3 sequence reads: CSATQGRNTEAFF. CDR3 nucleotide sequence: TGCAGTGCTACTCAGGGGAGGAACACTGAAGCTTTCTTT.

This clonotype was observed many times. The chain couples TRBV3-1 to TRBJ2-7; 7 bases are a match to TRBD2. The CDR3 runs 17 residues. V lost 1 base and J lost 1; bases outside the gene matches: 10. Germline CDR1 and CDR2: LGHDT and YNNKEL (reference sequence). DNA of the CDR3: TGTGCCAGCAGCCAAGCCGGGGGAGGGGTGCTATCCTACGAGCAGTACTTC. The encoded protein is CASSQAGGGVLSYEQYF.

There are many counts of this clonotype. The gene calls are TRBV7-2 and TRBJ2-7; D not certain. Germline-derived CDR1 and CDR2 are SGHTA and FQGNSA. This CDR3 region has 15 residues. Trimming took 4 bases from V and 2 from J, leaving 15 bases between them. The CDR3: CASSSAAARTYEQYF. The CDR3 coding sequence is TGTGCCAGCAGCTCCGCCGCGGCTCGCACCTACGAGCAGTACTTC.

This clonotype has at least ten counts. CDR3 in DNA: TGTGCCAGCAGGACTCAGGAGGGCACTGAAGCTTTCTTT. It yields the protein CASRTQEGTEAFF. The chain has TRBV28 and TRBJ1-1; D not resolved. V was trimmed by 6 bases and J by 4 bases, leaving 12 bases between them. The CDR3 is made up of 13 amino acids. Germline CDR1 reads MDHEN; CDR2 reads SYDVKM. The full variable domain, with the rest looked up from reference TRBV28 and TRBJ1-1, is DVKVTQSSRYLVKRTGEKVFLECVQDMDHENMFWYRQDPGLGLRLIYFSYDVKMKEKGDIPEGYSVSREKKERFSLILESASTNQTSMYLCASRTQEGTEAFFGQGTRLTVV.

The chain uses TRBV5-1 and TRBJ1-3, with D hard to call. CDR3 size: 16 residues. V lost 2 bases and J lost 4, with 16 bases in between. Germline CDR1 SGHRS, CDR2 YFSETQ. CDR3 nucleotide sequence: TGCGCCAGCAGCTTCGGGCCGTCAGGAACGGGAAACACCATATATTTT. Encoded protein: CASSFGPSGTGNTIYF.

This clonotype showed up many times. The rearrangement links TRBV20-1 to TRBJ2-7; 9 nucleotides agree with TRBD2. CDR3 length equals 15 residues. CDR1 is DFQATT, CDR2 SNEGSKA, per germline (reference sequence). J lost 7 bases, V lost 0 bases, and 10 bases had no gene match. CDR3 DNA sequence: TGCAGTGCTAGAGATGCGGGAGGGCCGCGAGATGAGCAGTACTTC. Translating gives CSARDAGGPRDEQYF.

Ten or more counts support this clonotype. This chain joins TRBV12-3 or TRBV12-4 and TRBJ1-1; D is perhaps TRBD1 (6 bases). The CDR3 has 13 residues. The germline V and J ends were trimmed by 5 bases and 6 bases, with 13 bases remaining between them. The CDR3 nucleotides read TGTGCCAGCAGTCTCACAGGGAGACCTGAAGCTTTCTTT. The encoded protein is CASSLTGRPEAFF.

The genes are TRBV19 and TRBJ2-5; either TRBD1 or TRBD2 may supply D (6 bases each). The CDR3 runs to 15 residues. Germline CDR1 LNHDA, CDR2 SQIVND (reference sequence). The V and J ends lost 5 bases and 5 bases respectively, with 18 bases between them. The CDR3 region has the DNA TGTGCCAGTAGTGCCGGATGGGGGGCAATTGAGACCCAGTACTTC. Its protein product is CASSAGWGAIETQYF.

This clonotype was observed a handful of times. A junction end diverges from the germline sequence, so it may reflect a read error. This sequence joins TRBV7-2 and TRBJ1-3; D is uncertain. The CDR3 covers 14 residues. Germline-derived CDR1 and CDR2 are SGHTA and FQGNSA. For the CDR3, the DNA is TGTGCCTGCAGCTTCCCAGCATCTGGAAACACCATATATTTT. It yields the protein CACSFPASGNTIYF. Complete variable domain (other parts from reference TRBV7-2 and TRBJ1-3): GAGVSQSPSNKVTEKGKDVELRCDPISGHTALYWYRQSLGQGLEFLIYFQGNSAPDKSGLPSDRFSAERTGGSVSTLTIQRTQQEDSAVYLCACSFPASGNTIYFGEGSWLTVV.

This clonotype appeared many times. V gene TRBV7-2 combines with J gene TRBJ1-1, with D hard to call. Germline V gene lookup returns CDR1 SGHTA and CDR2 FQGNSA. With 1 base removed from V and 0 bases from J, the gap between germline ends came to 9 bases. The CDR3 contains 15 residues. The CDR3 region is CASSLGAGMNTEAFF. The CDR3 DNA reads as TGTGCCAGCAGCTTAGGAGCAGGCATGAACACTGAAGCTTTCTTT.

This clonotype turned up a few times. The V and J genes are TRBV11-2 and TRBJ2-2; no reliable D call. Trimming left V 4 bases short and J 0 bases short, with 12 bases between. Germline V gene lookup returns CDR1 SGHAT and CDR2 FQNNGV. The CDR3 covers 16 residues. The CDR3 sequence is CASSWFKGTNTGELFF. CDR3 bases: TGTGCCAGCAGCTGGTTCAAAGGGACGAACACCGGGGAGCTGTTTTTT.

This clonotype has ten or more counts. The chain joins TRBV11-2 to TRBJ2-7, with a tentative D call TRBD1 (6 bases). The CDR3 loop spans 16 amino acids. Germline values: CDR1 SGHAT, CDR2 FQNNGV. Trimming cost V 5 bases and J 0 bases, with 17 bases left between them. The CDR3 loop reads CASSLTTGTSSYEQYF. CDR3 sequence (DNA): TGTGCCAGCAGCCTTACTACAGGGACAAGCTCCTACGAGCAGTACTTC.